This is a list of T cell receptor beta chains from one sample in a study of graft-versus-host responses after intestinal transplantation. These receptors lack a known antigen. Clones were sequenced by immunoSEQ multiplex PCR, and TCRdb holds only the in-frame ones, with some missing. Of about 83,000 clones in the sample, around nine tenths were seen once. Sample: unstimulated CD4+ T cells sorted from spleen or lymph node cells, taken before intestinal transplant. The source is a human donor who received an intestinal transplant. Both conserved end residues are part of each CDR3. Each record gives: clone size, J gene, V gene, D gene, CDR3 length, CDR3 protein, CDR3 DNA. A D gene is named only where the DNA matches it firmly. Only some rows state a clone size, as once, few, many or a class for expanded clones.

>.|TRBJ2-1|TRBV6-6|.|15
CASSYGGAAYNEQFF
TGTGCCAGCAGTTACGGCGGCGCGGCCTACAATGAGCAGTTCTTC
>.|TRBJ1-2|TRBV5-1|TRBD1|15
CASSLAGQPNYGYTF
TGCGCCAGCAGCTTGGCGGGACAGCCTAACTATGGCTACACCTTC
>.|TRBJ2-1|TRBV5-1|TRBD2|19
CASSSVGLAGGASYNEQFF
TGCGCCAGCAGCTCTGTGGGACTAGCGGGAGGAGCCTCCTACAATGAGCAGTTCTTC
>.|TRBJ2-5|TRBV2|.|13
CASSGDWVETQYF
TGTGCCAGCAGTGGGGACTGGGTAGAGACCCAGTACTTC
>few|TRBJ1-6|TRBV11-2|.|13
CASSPNALTPLHF
TGTGCCAGCAGCCCGAACGCGCTGACACCCCTCCACTTT
>.|TRBJ2-5|TRBV19|.|15
CASSIQPGSQETQYF
TGTGCCAGTAGTATCCAACCGGGAAGTCAAGAGACCCAGTACTTC
>.|TRBJ2-7|TRBV6-5|TRBD1|15
CASTSGTGGSYEQYF
TGTGCCAGCACCTCCGGGACAGGAGGCTCCTACGAGCAGTACTTC
>.|TRBJ2-3|TRBV28|.|17
CASSFPGQVAGTDTQYF
TGTGCCAGCAGTTTCCCGGGACAAGTGGCGGGCACAGATACGCAGTATTTT
>.|TRBJ2-3|TRBV9|TRBD2|16
CASSVGSGRAADTQYF
TGTGCCAGCAGCGTAGGGAGCGGGAGGGCCGCAGATACGCAGTATTTT
>.|TRBJ2-7|TRBV18|TRBD2|14
CASSPASGTYEQYF
TGTGCCAGCTCACCTGCTAGCGGGACGTACGAGCAGTACTTC
>.|TRBJ2-1|TRBV6-4|TRBD2|17
CASRQYPSGGSYNEQFF
TGTGCCAGCAGGCAGTATCCTAGCGGGGGGTCCTACAATGAGCAGTTCTTC
>.|TRBJ2-3|TRBV5-1|.|14
CASSLGTRGDTQYF
TGCGCCAGCAGCTTGGGGACTAGGGGGGATACGCAGTATTTT
>.|TRBJ2-3|TRBV29-1|TRBD1|16
CSVAGAAQGDTDTQYF
TGCAGCGTTGCGGGGGCGGCACAGGGGGACACAGATACGCAGTATTTT
>.|TRBJ2-2|TRBV2|TRBD2|15
CASDSGRAVTGELFF
TGTGCCAGCGACAGCGGGAGGGCCGTCACCGGGGAGCTGTTTTTT
>.|TRBJ2-3|TRBV27|TRBD2|15
CASMSRGAHTDTQYF
TGTGCCAGCATGTCGCGGGGGGCCCACACAGATACGCAGTATTTT
>.|TRBJ2-7|TRBV28|TRBD1|15
CASSPRQGTGYEQYF
TGTGCCAGCAGTCCCAGACAGGGGACTGGCTACGAGCAGTACTTC
>once|TRBJ1-1|TRBV19|.|12
CASSGRHTEAFF
TGTGCCAGTAGTGGGAGGCACACTGAAGCTTTCTTT
>.|TRBJ1-4|TRBV6-6|TRBD1|14
CASSYQGTGEKLFF
TGTGCCAGCAGTTATCAGGGGACAGGGGAAAAACTGTTTTTT
>.|TRBJ2-7|TRBV5-1|.|15
CASSSGLETSYEQYF
TGCGCCAGCAGCTCCGGACTGGAGACCTCCTACGAGCAGTACTTC
>.|TRBJ2-7|TRBV6-6|.|13
CASSSGDAYEQYF
TGTGCCAGCAGTTCAGGGGATGCCTACGAGCAGTACTTC
>.|TRBJ2-3|TRBV28|.|12
CASRSVADTQYF
TGTGCCAGCCGTAGCGTAGCAGATACGCAGTATTTT
>.|TRBJ2-7|TRBV2|.|12
CASRQGTHEQYF
TGTGCCAGCAGACAGGGAACCCACGAGCAGTACTTC
>.|TRBJ2-7|TRBV19|TRBD2|15
CASRRGGGSSYEQYF
TGTGCCAGTAGGCGGGGCGGCGGGAGCTCCTACGAGCAGTACTTC
>.|TRBJ1-3|TRBV5-1|.|13
CASSLHSGNTIYF
TGCGCCAGCAGCTTACACTCTGGAAACACCATATATTTT
>.|TRBJ1-5|TRBV6-5|TRBD1|15
CASRPTTGPNQPQHF
TGTGCCAGCAGACCCACGACAGGGCCCAATCAGCCCCAGCATTTT
>.|TRBJ2-5|TRBV7-9|.|13
CASSLTGEETQYF
TGTGCCAGCAGCCTGACAGGAGAAGAGACCCAGTACTTC
>.|TRBJ2-6|TRBV7-8|.|19
CASSPPPTDQLSGANVLTF
TGTGCCAGCAGCCCCCCCCCGACAGACCAGCTCTCTGGGGCCAACGTCCTGACTTTC
>.|TRBJ1-5|TRBV30|.|15
CAWITSGYSNQPQHF
TGTGCCTGGATTACTTCAGGATATAGCAATCAGCCCCAGCATTTT
>.|TRBJ2-6|TRBV28|.|16
CASREGQLSGANVLTF
TGTGCCAGCAGGGAGGGACAGCTCTCTGGGGCCAACGTCCTGACTTTC
>.|TRBJ2-1|TRBV29-1|.|12
CSVGTNYNEQFF
TGCAGCGTTGGGACTAACTACAATGAGCAGTTCTTC
>.|TRBJ2-7|TRBV6-5|TRBD1|13
CASRSGGAYEQYF
TGTGCCAGCAGGTCAGGGGGCGCCTACGAGCAGTACTTC
>.|TRBJ2-3|TRBV19|.|15
CASSMGGGPRDTQYF
TGTGCCAGTAGTATGGGTGGCGGGCCCCGTGATACGCAGTATTTT
>.|TRBJ2-5|TRBV7-9|TRBD2|14
CASSPGLAGETQYF
TGTGCCAGCAGCCCGGGACTAGCGGGAGAGACCCAGTACTTC
>.|TRBJ2-7|TRBV19|TRBD1|17
CASSAAPGGYAGSEQYF
TGTGCCAGTTCTGCGGCGCCAGGGGGCTATGCCGGGAGCGAGCAGTACTTC
>.|TRBJ1-2|TRBV5-4|TRBD1|16
CASSSNRGPPWDGYTF
TGTGCCAGCAGCTCAAACAGGGGTCCCCCTTGGGATGGCTACACCTTC
>.|TRBJ2-5|TRBV29-1|TRBD1|13
CSSATGAKETQYF
TGCAGCTCAGCGACAGGGGCCAAGGAGACCCAGTACTTC
>.|TRBJ1-1|TRBV28|.|15
CASSFPQDLNTEAFF
TGTGCCAGCAGTTTCCCACAGGATTTGAACACTGAAGCTTTCTTT
>.|TRBJ1-3|TRBV5-1|.|14
CASSLGAGAHTIYF
TGCGCCAGCAGCTTGGGTGCAGGGGCACACACCATATATTTT
>.|TRBJ1-1|TRBV5-1|.|16
CASSSSPGYGATEAFF
TGCGCCAGCAGCTCATCCCCAGGGTATGGAGCCACTGAAGCTTTCTTT